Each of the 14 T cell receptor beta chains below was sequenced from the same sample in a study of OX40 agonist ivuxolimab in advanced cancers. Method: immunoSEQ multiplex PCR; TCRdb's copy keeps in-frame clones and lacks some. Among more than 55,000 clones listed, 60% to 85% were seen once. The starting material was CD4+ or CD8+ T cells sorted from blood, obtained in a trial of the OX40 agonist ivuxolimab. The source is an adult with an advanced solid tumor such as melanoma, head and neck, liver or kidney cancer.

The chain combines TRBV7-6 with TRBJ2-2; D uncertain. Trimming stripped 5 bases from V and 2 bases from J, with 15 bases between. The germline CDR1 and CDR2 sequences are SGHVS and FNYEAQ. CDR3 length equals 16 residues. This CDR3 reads CASSPLKGPNTGELFF. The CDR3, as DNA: TGTGCCAGCAGCCCCCTGAAAGGACCTAACACCGGGGAGCTGTTTTTT.

Here the CDR3 DNA reads TGCGCCAGCAGCTTGGACGCCGGGAGAACTGAAAAACTGTTTTTT. This translates into CASSLDAGRTEKLFF. This rearrangement joins TRBV5-1 to TRBJ1-4; D is unclear. The V gene lost 0 bases and the J gene lost 7 bases, with 13 bases spanning the gap. The CDR3 has 15 residues. The germline gives CDR1 SGHRS, CDR2 YFSETQ.

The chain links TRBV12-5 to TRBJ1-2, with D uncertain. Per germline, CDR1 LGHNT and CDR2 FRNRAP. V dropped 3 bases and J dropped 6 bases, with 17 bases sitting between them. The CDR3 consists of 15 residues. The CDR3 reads CASGLYSSSFNGYTF. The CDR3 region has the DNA TGTGCTAGTGGTTTATACTCCTCTTCGTTCAATGGCTACACCTTC.

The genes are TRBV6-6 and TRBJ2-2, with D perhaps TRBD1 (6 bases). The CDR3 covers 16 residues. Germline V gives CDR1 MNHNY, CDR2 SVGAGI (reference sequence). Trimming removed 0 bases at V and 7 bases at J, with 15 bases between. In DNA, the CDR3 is TGTGCCAGCAGTTACTCCGTACAGGGTTTAGGCGGGGAGCTGTTTTTT. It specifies CASSYSVQGLGGELFF.

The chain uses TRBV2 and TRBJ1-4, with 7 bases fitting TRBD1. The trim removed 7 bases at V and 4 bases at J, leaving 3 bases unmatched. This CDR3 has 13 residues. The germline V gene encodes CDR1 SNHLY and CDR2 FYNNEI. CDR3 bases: TGTGCCAGCATGGGACAGTTTAATGAAAAACTGTTTTTT. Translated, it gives CASMGQFNEKLFF.

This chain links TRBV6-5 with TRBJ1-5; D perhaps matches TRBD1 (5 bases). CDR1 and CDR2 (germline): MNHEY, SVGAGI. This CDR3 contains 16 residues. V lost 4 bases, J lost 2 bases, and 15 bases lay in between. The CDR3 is CASSLNFGGGNQPQHF. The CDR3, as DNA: TGTGCCAGCAGTTTAAATTTCGGGGGTGGCAATCAGCCCCAGCATTTT.

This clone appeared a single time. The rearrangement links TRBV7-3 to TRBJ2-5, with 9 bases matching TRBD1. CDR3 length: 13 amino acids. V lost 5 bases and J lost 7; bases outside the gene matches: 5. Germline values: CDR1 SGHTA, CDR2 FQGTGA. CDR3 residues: CASSPGQGGTQYF. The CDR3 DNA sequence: TGTGCCAGCAGCCCGGGACAGGGCGGGACCCAGTACTTC.

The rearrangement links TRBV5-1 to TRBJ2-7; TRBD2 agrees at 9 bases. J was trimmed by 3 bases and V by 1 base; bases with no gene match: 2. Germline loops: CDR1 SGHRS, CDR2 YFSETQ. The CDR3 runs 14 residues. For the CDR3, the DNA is TGCGCCAGCAGCTTGATTAGCGGGAGCTACGAGCAGTACTTC. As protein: CASSLISGSYEQYF.

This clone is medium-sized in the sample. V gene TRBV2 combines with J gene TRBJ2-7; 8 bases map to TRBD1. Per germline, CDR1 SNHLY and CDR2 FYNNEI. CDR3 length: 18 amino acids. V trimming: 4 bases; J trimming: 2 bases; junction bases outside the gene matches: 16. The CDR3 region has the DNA TGTGCCAGCAGTGTAGGAGAGATGATGGACAGGGTTACCTACGAGCAGTACTTC. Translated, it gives CASSVGEMMDRVTYEQYF. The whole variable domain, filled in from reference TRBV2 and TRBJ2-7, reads EPEVTQTPSHQVTQMGQEVILRCVPISNHLYFYWYRQILGQKVEFLVSFYNNEISEKSEIFDDQFSVERPDGSNFTLKIRSTKLEDSAMYFCASSVGEMMDRVTYEQYFGPGTRLTVT.

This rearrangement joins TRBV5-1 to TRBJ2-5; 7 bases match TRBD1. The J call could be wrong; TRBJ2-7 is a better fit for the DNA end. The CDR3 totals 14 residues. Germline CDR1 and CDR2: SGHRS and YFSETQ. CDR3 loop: CASSWRTGQYEQYF. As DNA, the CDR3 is TGCGCCAGCAGCTGGCGGACAGGACAGTACGAGCAGTACTTC.

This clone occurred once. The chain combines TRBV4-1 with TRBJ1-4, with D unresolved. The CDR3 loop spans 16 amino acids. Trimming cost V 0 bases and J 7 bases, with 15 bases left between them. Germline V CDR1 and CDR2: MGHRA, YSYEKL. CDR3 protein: CASSQDDGGVREKLFF. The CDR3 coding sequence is TGCGCCAGCAGCCAAGATGATGGTGGGGTACGTGAAAAACTGTTTTTT.

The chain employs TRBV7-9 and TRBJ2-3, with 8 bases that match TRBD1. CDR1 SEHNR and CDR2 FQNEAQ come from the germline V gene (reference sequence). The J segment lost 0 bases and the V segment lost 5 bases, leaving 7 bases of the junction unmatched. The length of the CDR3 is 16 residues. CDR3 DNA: TGTGCCAGCAGCGCCAGACAGGGGTCTAGCACAGATACGCAGTATTTT. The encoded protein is CASSARQGSSTDTQYF.

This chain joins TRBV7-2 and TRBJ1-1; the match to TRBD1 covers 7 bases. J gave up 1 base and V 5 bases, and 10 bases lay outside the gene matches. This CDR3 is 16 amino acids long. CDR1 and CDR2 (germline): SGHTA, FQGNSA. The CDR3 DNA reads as TGTGCCAGCAGCCCGAGAGGGGGCAGTAGGAACACTGAAGCTTTCTTT. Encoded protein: CASSPRGGSRNTEAFF.

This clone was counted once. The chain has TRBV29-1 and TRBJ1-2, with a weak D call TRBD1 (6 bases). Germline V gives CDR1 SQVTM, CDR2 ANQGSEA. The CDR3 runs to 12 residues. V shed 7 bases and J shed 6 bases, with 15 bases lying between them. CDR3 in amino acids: CSAGTTGNGYTF. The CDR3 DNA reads TGCAGCGCCGGGACAACGGGAAATGGCTACACCTTC.